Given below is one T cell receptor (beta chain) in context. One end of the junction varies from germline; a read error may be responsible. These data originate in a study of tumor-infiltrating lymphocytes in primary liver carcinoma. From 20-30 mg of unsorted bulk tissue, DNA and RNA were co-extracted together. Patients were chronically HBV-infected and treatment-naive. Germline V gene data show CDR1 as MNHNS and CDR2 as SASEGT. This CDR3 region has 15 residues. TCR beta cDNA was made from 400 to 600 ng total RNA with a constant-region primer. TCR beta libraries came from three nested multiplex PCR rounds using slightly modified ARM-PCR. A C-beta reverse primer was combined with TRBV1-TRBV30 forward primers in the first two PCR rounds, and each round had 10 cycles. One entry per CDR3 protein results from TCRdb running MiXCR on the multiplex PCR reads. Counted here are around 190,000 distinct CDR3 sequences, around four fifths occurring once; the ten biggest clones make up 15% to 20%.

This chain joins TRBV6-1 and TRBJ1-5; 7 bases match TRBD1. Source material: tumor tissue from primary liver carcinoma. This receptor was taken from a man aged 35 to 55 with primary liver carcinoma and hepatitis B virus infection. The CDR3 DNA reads TGTACCAGCAGTGTAATGACAGGGATCGATCAGCCCCAGCATTTT. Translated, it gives CTSSVMTGIDQPQHF.